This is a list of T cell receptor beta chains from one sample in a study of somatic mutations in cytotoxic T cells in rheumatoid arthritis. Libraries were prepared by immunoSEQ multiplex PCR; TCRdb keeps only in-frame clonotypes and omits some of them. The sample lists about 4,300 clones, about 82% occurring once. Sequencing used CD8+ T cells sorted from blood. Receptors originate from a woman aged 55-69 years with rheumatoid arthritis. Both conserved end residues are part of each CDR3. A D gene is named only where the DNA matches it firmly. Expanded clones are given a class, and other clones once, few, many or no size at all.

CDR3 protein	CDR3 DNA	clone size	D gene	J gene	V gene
CASSFTGESSYNEQFF	TGCGCCAGCAGCTTTACAGGGGAATCCTCCTACAATGAGCAGTTCTTC	-	TRBD1	TRBJ2-1	TRBV5-1
CASSDSTGGDSPLHF	TGTGCCAGCAGTGACTCAACAGGGGGCGATTCACCCCTCCACTTT	few	TRBD1	TRBJ1-6	TRBV6-4
CAWKTSGAGPSYEQYF	TGTGCCTGGAAAACTAGCGGGGCGGGGCCTTCCTACGAGCAGTACTTC	medium-sized	TRBD2	TRBJ2-7	TRBV30
CASSRLTVKDIDTQYF	TGTGCCAGCAGCCGCTTGACTGTAAAGGATATAGATACGCAGTATTTT	-	-	TRBJ2-3	TRBV7-9
CASSPLEGWYTEAFF	TGTGCCAGCAGCCCCCTGGAGGGGTGGTACACTGAAGCTTTCTTT	-	-	TRBJ1-1	TRBV7-2
CASSGLYGTGFAGELFF	TGTGCCAGCAGCGGACTCTACGGGACAGGGTTTGCGGGGGAGCTGTTTTTT	-	TRBD1	TRBJ2-2	TRBV9
CASTTGVYGYTF	TGTGCCAGCACAACGGGAGTCTATGGCTACACCTTC	-	-	TRBJ1-2	TRBV11-2
CASSLLEQANTGELFF	TGTGCCAGCAGCTTACTGGAGCAAGCGAACACCGGGGAGCTGTTTTTT	few	-	TRBJ2-2	TRBV7-8
CASSPRLASSYNEQFF	TGTGCCAGCAGCCCTCGACTAGCCAGCTCCTACAATGAGCAGTTCTTC	-	TRBD2	TRBJ2-1	TRBV7-9
CASLPGQGNTEAFF	TGTGCCAGTCTGCCGGGACAGGGGAACACTGAAGCTTTCTTT	-	TRBD1	TRBJ1-1	TRBV6-5
CASSLAAGGTEAFF	TGTGCCAGCAGCTTAGCGGCCGGAGGCACTGAAGCTTTCTTT	-	-	TRBJ1-1	TRBV11-2
CASSGRQGMNTEAFF	TGTGCCAGCAGCGGACGACAGGGGATGAACACTGAAGCTTTCTTT	-	TRBD1	TRBJ1-1	TRBV7-9
CASSRTEGQLEQPQHF	TGCGCCAGCAGCCGGACCGAGGGACAGCTAGAACAGCCCCAGCATTTT	-	TRBD1	TRBJ1-5	TRBV4-1
CASSVMAGATGELFF	TGTGCCAGCAGTGTAATGGCGGGGGCGACCGGGGAGCTGTTTTTT	-	-	TRBJ2-2	TRBV6-1
CASRETSGGLDTQYF	TGTGCCAGCAGGGAAACTAGCGGGGGATTAGATACGCAGTATTTT	once	TRBD2	TRBJ2-3	TRBV7-8
CSVDTSGIYNEQFF	TGCAGCGTAGATACTAGCGGGATTTACAATGAGCAGTTCTTC	-	TRBD2	TRBJ2-1	TRBV29-1
CASSTSSLRETQYF	TGTGCCAGCAGTACCTCTAGCTTACGGGAGACCCAGTACTTC	-	-	TRBJ2-5	TRBV28
CASSGPSGGAYNEQFF	TGTGCCAGCAGCGGTCCTAGCGGGGGGGCATACAATGAGCAGTTCTTC	few	TRBD2	TRBJ2-1	TRBV9
CASSPQPSGGANEQFF	TGTGCCAGCAGCCCACAACCTAGCGGGGGGGCCAATGAGCAGTTCTTC	-	TRBD2	TRBJ2-1	TRBV9
CASIQGLAGGASYEQYF	TGTGCCAGCATACAGGGACTAGCGGGGGGCGCCTCCTACGAGCAGTACTTC	-	TRBD2	TRBJ2-7	TRBV2
CATSLLTDTQYF	TGTGCCACCTCTCTATTAACTGATACGCAGTATTTT	-	-	TRBJ2-3	TRBV11-2
CASSRRQAASYEQYF	TGTGCCAGCAGCCGGAGACAGGCGGCTTCCTACGAGCAGTACTTC	few	-	TRBJ2-7	TRBV7-9
CASSLTLTSNEQFF	TGTGCCAGCAGTTTAACCCTGACTAGCAATGAGCAGTTCTTC	few	-	TRBJ2-1	TRBV27
CAGAGGDLPFF	TGCGCCGGGGCGGGAGGAGACTTGCCGTTCTTC	medium-sized	TRBD2	TRBJ2-1	TRBV10-1
CASSTGRGGLKETQYF	TGTGCCAGCAGTACCGGGAGGGGGGGTTTGAAAGAGACCCAGTACTTC	-	TRBD2	TRBJ2-5	TRBV2
CASSWGQGSNTEAFF	TGTGCCAGCAGTTGGGGGCAGGGTAGCAACACTGAAGCTTTCTTT	-	-	TRBJ1-1	TRBV25-1
CASSLGTPMNEQFF	TGTGCCAGCAGCTTGGGCACTCCCATGAATGAGCAGTTCTTC	medium-sized	-	TRBJ2-1	TRBV7-9
CATTQGVTEAFF	TGTGCCACCACCCAGGGGGTCACTGAAGCTTTCTTT	-	TRBD1	TRBJ1-1	TRBV19
CASSDLRGGFNEQFF	TGTGCCAGCAGTGATTTGCGGGGGGGTTTCAATGAGCAGTTCTTC	-	TRBD2	TRBJ2-1	TRBV6-1
CASRPQGASNQPQHF	TGTGCCAGCAGACCACAGGGGGCAAGCAATCAGCCCCAGCATTTT	few	TRBD1	TRBJ1-5	TRBV28
CASSSRASGGQETQYF	TGTGCCAGCAGCTCCCGGGCTAGCGGGGGCCAAGAGACCCAGTACTTC	-	TRBD2	TRBJ2-5	TRBV11-2
CASSLSQDNQPQHF	TGTGCCAGCAGTTTATCACAGGACAATCAGCCCCAGCATTTT	few	-	TRBJ1-5	TRBV28
CASSKGQGAGNTIYF	TGTGCCAGCAGCAAGGGACAGGGAGCGGGAAACACCATATATTTT	-	TRBD1	TRBJ1-3	TRBV7-6
CASSLDMESTIYF	TGTGCCAGCAGCCTCGACATGGAAAGCACCATATATTTT	-	-	TRBJ1-3	TRBV11-1
CASSLGQGQGETQYF	TGTGCCAGCAGCCTCGGACAGGGCCAGGGAGAGACCCAGTACTTC	few	TRBD1	TRBJ2-5	TRBV4-2
CASSVGTATEAFF	TGTGCCAGCAGTGTAGGGACAGCCACTGAAGCTTTCTTT	-	TRBD1	TRBJ1-1	TRBV6-1
CASTYVAGTGELFF	TGTGCCAGCACCTACGTCGCGGGCACCGGGGAGCTGTTTTTT	-	-	TRBJ2-2	TRBV28
CASSLQGAPSYEQYF	TGTGCCAGCAGCTTACAGGGGGCCCCTTCCTACGAGCAGTACTTC	-	TRBD1	TRBJ2-7	TRBV7-6
CASSYQGGTQPQHF	TGTGCCAGCAGTTACCAGGGGGGAACTCAGCCCCAGCATTTT	-	TRBD1	TRBJ1-5	TRBV6-5
CASSQAGRGGGYTF	TGCGCCAGCAGCCAAGCCGGCAGGGGTGGAGGCTACACCTTC	-	-	TRBJ1-2	TRBV4-1
CASSLTGVETQYF	TGTGCCAGCAGCTTAACAGGGGTGGAGACCCAGTACTTC	-	TRBD1	TRBJ2-5	TRBV5-6